The source of this TCR beta chain is a study of T cells in localized non-small cell lung cancer. Germline CDR1 and CDR2: MNHNS and SASEGT. V was cut by 4 bases and J by 3 bases, with 12 bases left in between. The CDR3 covers 14 residues. This table comes from immunoSEQ multiplex PCR, and its TCRdb copy is limited to in-frame clones, with some not included. The sample contains around 67,000 clones, roughly 90% of which appear only once. The TCR sequence derives from a woman between 35 and 70 years old with stage I lung adenocarcinoma. Sequencing was performed on peripheral blood, taken before any cancer treatment. This rearrangement joins TRBV6-1 to TRBJ1-1; D is perhaps TRBD1 (5 bases). The CDR3 here is CASSGDSPYTEAFF. In DNA form, the CDR3 reads TGTGCCAGCAGTGGCGACAGTCCTTACACTGAAGCTTTCTTT.